The sample holds one count of the clone carrying this T cell receptor (beta chain). Other DNA sequences in this specimen translate into the identical CDR3. The data are from a study of blood T cell repertoires in COVID-19. Study-wide context: Sites in the United States, Italy and Spain provided acute and convalescent COVID-19 samples. In each case, the material was cDNA or gDNA derived from T cells, B-cell-depleted T cells, or PBMCs.

V was clipped by 5 bases and J by 2 bases, with 9 bases between them. The CDR3 loop spans 13 amino acids. Original processing notes: The assay estimated nucleated cells by amplifying reference gene primers. Sequenced by immunoSEQ multiplex PCR; TCRdb stores in-frame clones only, minus some. From that table come the V and J calls and clone size; the DNA was used to work out D and trimming. Here the sample spans about 85,000 clones, 87% being singletons. The clonotype was recovered from a man aged 55 to 69 with acute or convalescent COVID-19. Source material: peripheral blood. The rearrangement uses TRBV12-3 or TRBV12-4 and TRBJ1-1, with D possibly matching TRBD1 (5 bases). The chain's CDR3 is CASSLGGNTEAFF. The CDR3 DNA follows: TGTGCCAGCAGTCTGGGGGGAAACACTGAAGCTTTCTTT.